These T cell receptor beta chains were read from a single sample in a study of blood T cell repertoires in COVID-19. The data were produced by immunoSEQ multiplex PCR, yet TCRdb's version contains in-frame clones alone and is incomplete. The sample has about 210,000 clones; 80% to 90% are singletons. The sample consisted of peripheral blood. All receptors derive from a woman aged 50 to 60 with active or convalescent COVID-19. Each CDR3 is given with its conserved first and last residue.

V gene	CDR3 protein
TRBV27	CASRLASGSYEQYF
TRBV3-1/TRBV3-2	CASSQGQGNTEAFF
TRBV30	CAWRGSSGRAGVSTDTQYF
TRBV6-5	CASSYRGGQPYEQYF
TRBV18	CASSPGLTNTEAFF
TRBV27	CASSTQGGTGELFF
TRBV12-3/TRBV12-4	CASSFRQGAEAFF
TRBV2	CASSYETGGDYTF
TRBV5-1	CASSLGDRVMGSYNEQFF
TRBV4-2	CASSQEGTPYNEQFF
TRBV6-1	CASSENLGRGNYGYTF
TRBV3-1/TRBV3-2	CASSPRQGGLGSPLHF
TRBV5-5	CASSWAGVSNQPQHF
TRBV13	CASSLGRTVLGNTIYF
TRBV28	CASISTGYEYF
TRBV15	CATSRGDSNSGNTIYF
TRBV2	CASRGTRLDTQYF
TRBV5-4	CASGPTGGHLSGELFF
TRBV24-1	CATSDIGGAGEQFF
TRBV7-9	CASSAAGVAGEGSYEQYF
TRBV20-1	CSASEDRTSADTQYF
TRBV7-2	CASSITGSMNTEAFF
TRBV12-5	CASGSPPSGGSYNEQFF
TRBV18	CASSLQGGTEAFF
TRBV4-1	CASSQGDRVVEAFF
TRBV18	CASSPSGGANLYSNQPQHF
TRBV30	CAWSVQAQAGSWETQYF
TRBV28	CASRVGATDTQYF
TRBV9	CASSVGLRTGAREEKLFF
TRBV5-1	CASSLVPTTSGSYNEQFF
TRBV24-1	CATLNLPMNTEAFF
TRBV7-8	CASSDNRGYDYTF
TRBV12-2	CASRLRINGQVNTEAFF
TRBV5-1	CASSREGQGVTTEAFF
TRBV5-6	CASSRHRGSIYNEQFF
TRBV11-2	CASTTGQAPQNTEAFF
TRBV5-1	CASSLAGGATGELFF
TRBV6-4	CASSGTSGGGRQQFF
TRBV7-3	CASSPQGNPNYGYTF
TRBV6-4	CASSRGGETEAFF
TRBV6-1	CASSEMGPYNEQFF
TRBV5-1	CASHGVAGGTTDTQYF
TRBV4-1	CASSLRHQGNYGYTF
TRBV10-1	CASSPLSRGGGRSNEKLFF
TRBV3-1/TRBV3-2	CASSTISLPQYF
TRBV28	CASSPMTGNNQPQHF
TRBV28	CASSPREGKQSTDTQYF
TRBV2	CASSEFQGTYNEQFF
TRBV4-1	CASSQGPGQTNYGYTF
TRBV3-1/TRBV3-2	CASSPDRGNSPLHF
TRBV9	CASSVDPFPYEQYF
TRBV5-1	CASSRWDRTTEAFF
TRBV10-3	CAISETGGYGYTF
TRBV5-1	CASSPTSGSNEQFF
TRBV6-5	CASSYSGQSGYTF
TRBV18	CASSPQLTYGRNQPQHF
TRBV29-1	CSVVVRVDGYTF
TRBV2	CASSEASFDDRDTEAFF
TRBV6-4	CASSVVGGVGYNEQFF